These 15 T cell receptor beta chains share one sample of origin, sequenced in a study of vaccination and CD4 T cells after COVID-19. Sequencing of DNA taken from cultured CD4+ T cells relied on the Oncomine TCR Beta short-read assay. TCRdb used MiXCR to reprocess the PCR reads, holding one entry per CDR3 protein. The sample records approximately 10,000 distinct CDR3 sequences, about 57% being singletons. Described treatment: approximately 9-day PBMC culture with coronavirus spike peptide pools or control peptides (ViraFEST assay). For these receptors, no antigen is known. Sequenced: CD4+ T cells from blood, cultured in vitro. The source is a human donor who had recovered from COVID-19.

The V gene is TRBV30, the J gene TRBJ2-7; tentatively, D is TRBD1 (6 bases). Germline V gives CDR1 GTSNPN, CDR2 SVGIG (reference sequence). Trimming removed 1 base at V and 3 bases at J, with 10 bases between. The CDR3 has 13 residues. Written as DNA, the CDR3 is TGTGCCTGGAGTGCTGGACAGTACTACGAGCAGTACTTC. Protein: CAWSAGQYYEQYF. The variable domain in full, completed from reference TRBV30 and TRBJ2-7, reads SQTIHQWPATLVQPVGSPLSLECTVEGTSNPNLYWYRQAAGRGLQLLFYSVGIGQISSEVPQNLSASRPQDRQFILSSKKLLLSDSGFYLCAWSAGQYYEQYFGPGTRLTVT.

The chain is built from TRBV6-1 and TRBJ1-5; TRBD1 matches 11 bases. This CDR3 is 15 amino acids long. Germline values: CDR1 MNHNS, CDR2 SASEGT. Germline trimming cut 8 bases from V and 5 bases from J; bases unmatched to any gene: 8. In DNA, the CDR3 is TGTGCCAGCGCTACGGACAGGGGGCCATATCAGCCCCAGCATTTT. Its protein is CASATDRGPYQPQHF.

In its sample, this clonotype was seen once. The V and J genes are TRBV4-3 and TRBJ2-7; weak D call: TRBD2 (5 bases). The CDR3 sequence is 14 residues long. Trimming pared 0 bases from V and 3 bases from J, leaving 9 bases between. Germline V gives CDR1 LGHNA, CDR2 YSLEER. This CDR3 reads CASSQDLADYEQYF. The CDR3 DNA is TGCGCCAGCAGCCAAGACCTAGCAGACTACGAGCAGTACTTC.

A word on this clonotype: The junction departs from germline at one end; a sequencing error may be responsible. The chain couples TRBV30 to TRBJ1-3, with 7 nucleotides matching TRBD1. The CDR3 length is 12 residues. Looked up from germline, CDR1 is GTSNPN and CDR2 is SVGIG (reference sequence). CDR3 loop: CAWSSWTGSWDF. CDR3 DNA: TGTGCCTGGAGTTCTTGGACAGGAAGCTGGGATTTT.

The DNA for the CDR3 is TGTGCCAGCAGGGGCATGGGAAAATCAGGGGATACGCAGTATTTT. Translation: CASRGMGKSGDTQYF. The V gene is TRBV6-1, the J gene TRBJ2-3, with D tentatively TRBD1 (5 bases). CDR1 MNHNS and CDR2 SASEGT come from the germline V gene. This CDR3 region has 15 residues. Trimming shortened V by 6 bases and J by 6 bases, and 19 bases separated the two germline ends.

The J gene is TRBJ2-4, the V gene TRBV28, with 9 bases matching TRBD1. The CDR3 consists of 13 residues. J lost 14 bases, V lost 5 bases, and 10 bases had no gene match. In germline, CDR1 is MDHEN, CDR2 SYDVKM. CDR3 nucleotide sequence: TGTGCCAGCAGTCCCGCTAACAGGGGGCGGGAGTACTTC. Its translation is CASSPANRGREYF.

By sample share, this clonotype is medium-sized. The CDR3 DNA follows: TGTGCCAGCAGCCAATCAAGGGGCGGTCACACTGAAGCTTTCTTT. This gives the protein CASSQSRGGHTEAFF. The chain uses TRBV4-2 and TRBJ1-1, with a possible D match to TRBD1 (5 bases). CDR1 and CDR2 (germline): LGHNA, YNFKEQ. The CDR3 extends over 15 amino acids. V lost 2 bases and J 3 bases, leaving 13 bases between the germline ends.

This clonotype was recorded a few times. The chain employs TRBV7-6 and TRBJ2-2; D unclear. The CDR3 has 16 residues. The V gene's germline CDR1 is SGHVS and CDR2 FNYEAQ. Trimming pared 1 base from V and 3 bases from J, leaving 12 bases between. The CDR3 DNA is TGTGCCAGCAGCTTAGAAATGGCCAGCTACACCGGGGAGCTGTTTTTT. Protein sequence: CASSLEMASYTGELFF.

This chain uses TRBV5-1 with TRBJ2-2, with TRBD2 as a possible D gene (5 bases). The CDR3 is 15 residues long. Looked up from germline, CDR1 is SGHRS and CDR2 is YFSETQ. The V and J ends lost 1 base and 2 bases respectively, with 9 bases between them. The CDR3 is CASSLRGLNTGELFF. The CDR3 DNA sequence: TGCGCCAGCAGCTTGAGAGGGCTAAACACCGGGGAGCTGTTTTTT. Full variable domain (missing parts from reference TRBV5-1 and TRBJ2-2): KAGVTQTPRYLIKTRGQQVTLSCSPISGHRSVSWYQQTPGQGLQFLFEYFSETQRNKGNFPGRFSGRQFSNSRSEMNVSTLELGDSALYLCASSLRGLNTGELFFGEGSRLTVL.

The chain couples TRBV6-1 to TRBJ2-1; D is unresolved. Germline CDR1 reads MNHNS; CDR2 reads SASEGT. This CDR3 is 19 amino acids long. V lost 2 bases and J lost 7, with 27 bases in between. As DNA, the CDR3 is TGTGCCAGCAGTGAAAGCTGGGTCGTAGGGTCCCCCTCTTGGAATGAGCAGTTCTTC. Translation: CASSESWVVGSPSWNEQFF.

This chain links TRBV6-2 or TRBV6-3 with TRBJ2-7; D possibly corresponds to TRBD2 (5 bases). The germline V gene has CDR1 MNHEY and CDR2 SVGEGT. The CDR3 is 14 residues long. V lost 10 bases, J lost 3 bases, and 19 bases lay in between. The CDR3 loop reads CATGGAGRGYEQYF. The CDR3 DNA follows: TGTGCCACCGGTGGTGCGGGTCGGGGCTACGAGCAGTACTTC.

Concerning this clonotype: Compared with germline, one end of the junction differs, possibly owing to a read error. The chain uses TRBV20-1 and TRBJ1-1, with D possibly matching TRBD1 (5 bases). This CDR3 has 13 residues. CDR1 is DFQATT, CDR2 SNEGSKA, per germline (reference sequence). CDR3 DNA sequence: TGCAGTGCTAGAGTCGATACTCCGCACGTAGGGGTCTTT. Translating gives CSARVDTPHVGVF.

This sequence joins TRBV3-1 and TRBJ2-2; either TRBD1 or TRBD2 may supply D (6 bases each). CDR3 size: 17 residues. V lost 2 bases, J lost 5 bases, and 18 bases lay in between. The germline gives CDR1 LGHDT, CDR2 YNNKEL (reference sequence). CDR3: CASSQRVGGRWTGELFF. The CDR3 bases are TGTGCCAGCAGCCAAAGAGTAGGGGGGCGGTGGACCGGGGAGCTGTTTTTT.

V usage is TRBV10-1 and J usage is TRBJ2-3, with no clear D. CDR1 WNHNN and CDR2 SYGVQD come from the germline V gene (reference sequence). V lost 3 bases, J lost 0 bases, and 4 bases lay in between. This CDR3 has 13 residues. CDR3 loop: CASSDFSTDTQYF. The CDR3 region has the DNA TGCGCCAGCAGTGACTTTAGCACAGATACGCAGTATTTT.

V usage is TRBV5-8 and J usage is TRBJ2-3, with 8 bases fitting TRBD2. Germline CDR1 is SGHTS and CDR2 is YDEGEE. V lost 4 bases, J lost 0 bases, and 7 bases stayed unmatched. CDR3 length equals 16 residues. CDR3 amino acids: CASSPAGTRSTDTQYF. In nucleotides, the CDR3 is TGTGCCAGCAGCCCCGCCGGGACTAGAAGCACAGATACGCAGTATTTT.